This passage covers 11 T cell receptor beta chains from one sample sequenced in a study of blood T cell repertoires in COVID-19. Clones were sequenced by immunoSEQ multiplex PCR, and TCRdb holds only the in-frame ones, with some missing. The profile shows 200,000 or so clones, roughly 80% of them singletons. The specimen was PBMCs or T cells enriched from blood (not recorded which). All receptors come from a woman aged 40 to 55 with acute COVID-19.

The V and J genes are TRBV5-8 and TRBJ1-1; 8 bases line up with TRBD1. In germline, CDR1 is SGHTS, CDR2 YDEGEE. The V segment lost 4 bases and the J segment 5 bases; nucleotides outside the gene matches: 13. The length of the CDR3 is 16 residues. CDR3 bases: TGTGCCAGCAGCAAGATCCCCAGGGGGCGCGGAACTGAAGCTTTCTTT. The encoded protein is CASSKIPRGRGTEAFF. The full variable domain, its missing parts supplied by reference TRBV5-8 and TRBJ1-1, is EAGVTQSPTHLIKTRGQQATLRCSPISGHTSVYWYQQALGLGLQFLLWYDEGEERNRGNFPPRFSGRQFPNYSSELNVNALELEDSALYLCASSKIPRGRGTEAFFGQGTRLTVV.

The genes are TRBV7-2 and TRBJ2-3, with 10 bases aligning to TRBD1. CDR1 is SGHTA, CDR2 FQGNSA, per germline. V lost 6 bases to trimming and J lost 6 bases; unmatched junction nucleotides: 0. CDR3 length equals 12 residues. DNA of the CDR3: TGTGCCAGCAGGGACAGGGGGGATACGCAGTATTTT. It is translated as CASRDRGDTQYF. The complete variable domain, with remaining parts taken from reference TRBV7-2 and TRBJ2-3, reads GAGVSQSPSNKVTEKGKDVELRCDPISGHTALYWYRQSLGQGLEFLIYFQGNSAPDKSGLPSDRFSAERTGGSVSTLTIQRTQQEDSAVYLCASRDRGDTQYFGPGTRLTVL.

This clone was counted between two and nine times. The chain joins TRBV29-1 to TRBJ1-2; 7 bases agree with TRBD1. V shed 7 bases, J shed 7 bases, and the junction held 12 bases outside the gene matches. The CDR3 contains 13 residues. Germline V gene lookup returns CDR1 SQVTM and CDR2 ANQGSEA. Here the CDR3 DNA reads TGCAGCGCAAAAAGCGGAGGGGGCAGTGGCTACACCTTC. As protein: CSAKSGGGSGYTF. The full variable domain, in which reference TRBV29-1 and TRBJ1-2 provide the parts outside the CDR3, is SAVISQKPSRDICQRGTSLTIQCQVDSQVTMMFWYRQQPGQSLTLIATANQGSEATYESGFVIDKFPISRPNLTFSTLTVSNMSPEDSSIYLCSAKSGGGSGYTFGSGTRLTVV.

This clone was seen only once. V gene TRBV6-5 combines with J gene TRBJ2-2, with a tentative D call TRBD2 (5 bases). The CDR3 contains 13 residues. Germline CDR1 reads MNHEY; CDR2 reads SVGAGI. Trimming removed 5 bases from V and 8 bases from J, with 12 bases in between. The CDR3 loop is CASSPDSGGELFF. Written as DNA, the CDR3 is TGTGCCAGCAGTCCCGATTCGGGAGGGGAGCTGTTTTTT.

This clone was seen more than once but under ten times. The rearrangement uses TRBV12-3 or TRBV12-4 and TRBJ2-3; 12 nucleotides agree with TRBD2. The CDR3 is 13 residues long. V shed 8 bases and J 5 bases; nucleotides not matched to a gene: 2. The CDR3 coding sequence is TGTGCCAGCTCGACTAGCGGGAGAGATACGCAGTATTTT. Encoded protein: CASSTSGRDTQYF.

The rearrangement links TRBV4-1 to TRBJ2-1, with D uncertain. The CDR3 loop spans 13 amino acids. Trimming stripped 1 base from V and 8 bases from J, with 9 bases between. Germline V gives CDR1 MGHRA, CDR2 YSYEKL. CDR3 region: CASSQVRDYEQFF. CDR3 DNA sequence: TGCGCCAGCAGCCAAGTACGAGACTATGAGCAGTTCTTC.

This sequence joins TRBV27 and TRBJ2-5; possibly TRBD2 for D (5 bases). The CDR3 is 16 residues long. The germline CDR1 and CDR2 sequences are MNHEY and SMNVEV (reference sequence). The V end lost 5 bases, the J end lost 4 bases, and 20 bases lay between the germline ends. The CDR3 region has the DNA TGTGCCAGCAGTCCCCTAATAGGGAGCCGGGGAGAGACCCAGTACTTC. Translated, it gives CASSPLIGSRGETQYF.

To note about this clone: This CDR3 is also generated by other DNA sequences in the sample. V gene TRBV4-2 combines with J gene TRBJ1-5; the match to TRBD1 covers 8 bases. The CDR3 sequence is 15 residues long. V gave up 1 base and J gave up 2 bases; unmatched junction bases: 1. The V gene's germline CDR1 is LGHNA and CDR2 YNFKEQ. The chain's CDR3 is CASSQGGQGNQPQHF. The CDR3, as DNA: TGTGCCAGCAGCCAAGGGGGACAGGGCAATCAGCCCCAGCATTTT.

The genes are TRBV10-3 and TRBJ1-1; the D gene is possibly TRBD1 (5 bases). The V gene's germline CDR1 is ENHRY and CDR2 SYGVKD. V lost 2 bases, J lost 0 bases, and 13 bases lay in between. This CDR3 spans 16 amino acids. Here the CDR3 reads CAISEASGVMNTEAFF. CDR3 nucleotide sequence: TGTGCCATCAGTGAGGCTTCGGGGGTAATGAACACTGAAGCTTTCTTT.

This clone was observed a handful of times. The V and J genes are TRBV11-2 and TRBJ1-2; 9 nucleotides line up with TRBD1. Germline values: CDR1 SGHAT, CDR2 FQNNGV. The CDR3 spans 14 residues. Unmatched junction bases numbered 9, after V lost 5 bases and J lost 8 bases. This CDR3 reads CASSRQGGADGYTF. The CDR3 DNA is TGTGCCAGCAGCCGACAGGGGGGCGCCGACGGCTACACCTTC.

The V gene is TRBV27, the J gene TRBJ2-1, with 7 bases that match TRBD2. CDR3 length: 14 amino acids. Per germline, CDR1 MNHEY and CDR2 SMNVEV (reference sequence). V shed 5 bases and J 14 bases; nucleotides not matched to a gene: 15. The DNA of the CDR3 is TGTGCCAGCAGTACCTTAGCCAGCGGGGAGCTCGAGTTCTTC. Translated: CASSTLASGELEFF.